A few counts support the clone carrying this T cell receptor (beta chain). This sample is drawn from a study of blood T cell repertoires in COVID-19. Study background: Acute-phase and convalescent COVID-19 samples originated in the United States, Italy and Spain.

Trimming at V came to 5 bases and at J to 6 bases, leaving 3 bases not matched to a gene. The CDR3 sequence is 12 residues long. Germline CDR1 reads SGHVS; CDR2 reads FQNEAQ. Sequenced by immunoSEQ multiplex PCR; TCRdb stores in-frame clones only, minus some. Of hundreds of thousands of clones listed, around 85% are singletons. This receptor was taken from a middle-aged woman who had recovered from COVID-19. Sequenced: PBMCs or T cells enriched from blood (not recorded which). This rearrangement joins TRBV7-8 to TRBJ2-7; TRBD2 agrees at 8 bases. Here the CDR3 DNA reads TGTGCCAGCAGCCGAACTAGCGGCGAGCAGTACTTC. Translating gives CASSRTSGEQYF.